The 30 T cell receptor beta chains below come from one sample, sequenced in a study of blood T cell repertoires in COVID-19. Assay: immunoSEQ multiplex PCR; the TCRdb copy retains only in-frame clones and omits some. The sample records 36,000 or so clones, 80% to 90% being singletons. Sequencing used peripheral blood. All receptors come from a woman aged 70 to 79 with active COVID-19.

This chain connects TRBV28 to TRBJ2-7, with D maybe TRBD1 (6 bases). Germline V gives CDR1 MDHEN, CDR2 SYDVKM. The CDR3 loop spans 13 amino acids. V shed 11 bases and J shed 0 bases, with 14 bases lying between them. Written as DNA, the CDR3 is TGTGCCTCTGTGACAGGCAGCTCCTACGAGCAGTACTTC. It specifies CASVTGSSYEQYF. Supplemented by reference TRBV28 and TRBJ2-7, the full variable domain reads DVKVTQSSRYLVKRTGEKVFLECVQDMDHENMFWYRQDPGLGLRLIYFSYDVKMKEKGDIPEGYSVSREKKERFSLILESASTNQTSMYLCASVTGSSYEQYFGPGTRLTVT.

The chain has TRBV11-3 and TRBJ2-2; 9 bases align to TRBD2. There are 14 residues in the CDR3. The V gene's germline CDR1 is SGHNT and CDR2 YENEEA. The ends lost 5 bases at V and 6 bases at J; junction bases unmatched: 4. The CDR3 sequence: CASSRGLAPGELFF. The DNA of the CDR3 is TGTGCCAGCAGCCGGGGACTAGCCCCCGGGGAGCTGTTTTTT.

The rearrangement joins TRBV10-2 to TRBJ2-1; TRBD2 matches 11 bases. Germline V gene data show CDR1 as WSHSY and CDR2 as SAAADI. The junction had 7 bases not matched to a gene; V was cut back by 7 bases and J by 5 bases. The CDR3 length is 15 residues. The CDR3: CASTPGTSGNNEQFF. The DNA of the CDR3 is TGCGCCAGCACCCCGGGGACTAGCGGAAACAATGAGCAGTTCTTC.

The gene calls are TRBV2 and TRBJ1-5, with 7 positions matching TRBD1. V trimming: 6 bases; J trimming: 6 bases; junction bases outside the gene matches: 11. CDR1 is SNHLY, CDR2 FYNNEI, per germline. This CDR3 is built from 15 residues. The CDR3 sequence: CASSPGQVLGQPQHF. Written as DNA, the CDR3 is TGTGCCAGCAGCCCCGGACAGGTGCTGGGTCAGCCCCAGCATTTT. The full variable domain, in which reference TRBV2 and TRBJ1-5 provide the parts outside the CDR3, is EPEVTQTPSHQVTQMGQEVILRCVPISNHLYFYWYRQILGQKVEFLVSFYNNEISEKSEIFDDQFSVERPDGSNFTLKIRSTKLEDSAMYFCASSPGQVLGQPQHFGDGTRLSIL.

The chain carries TRBV7-9 and TRBJ1-3; no clear D gene. V was cut by 5 bases and J by 4 bases, with 9 bases left in between. This CDR3 has 13 residues. Germline CDR1 reads SEHNR; CDR2 reads FQNEAQ (reference sequence). The CDR3, as DNA: TGTGCCAGCAGCCCCCGTCGGGGAAACACCATATATTTT. It yields the protein CASSPRRGNTIYF.

This clone has a single count. The V and J genes are TRBV3-1 (or the pseudogene TRBV3-2) and TRBJ2-5, with TRBD2 identical over 12 bases. J lost 5 bases, V lost 10 bases, and 26 bases had no gene match. CDR1 is LGHDT and CDR2 is YNNKEL in the germline V gene (reference sequence). The CDR3 consists of 20 residues. DNA for the CDR3: TGTGCCACCTCAGCAATGTTTTGGCCTTCCGGGACTAGCGGGCGGGAGACCCAGTACTTC. It codes for CATSAMFWPSGTSGRETQYF.

The J gene is TRBJ1-1, the V gene TRBV11-2; weak D call: TRBD1 (6 bases). Deletions cut 1 base from V and 2 bases from J, with 8 bases between. CDR1 and CDR2 from the germline V gene are SGHAT and FQNNGV. CDR3 length: 14 residues. DNA of the CDR3: TGTGCCAGCAGCTTAGGGACAGCTAACACTGAAGCTTTCTTT. Amino acids: CASSLGTANTEAFF.

The rearrangement links TRBV24-1 to TRBJ1-2, with a possible D match to TRBD1 (5 bases). Germline V gives CDR1 KGHDR, CDR2 SFDVKD. Trimming took 4 bases from V and 6 from J, leaving 20 bases between them. CDR3 length: 16 residues. In DNA form, the CDR3 reads TGTGCCACCAGTGAGCCCGGGACCCGGGGCGGGGATGGCTACACCTTC. Translating it yields CATSEPGTRGGDGYTF.

This chain links TRBV10-2 with TRBJ2-1; 8 positions agree with TRBD2. Germline V gene data show CDR1 as WSHSY and CDR2 as SAAADI. The CDR3 is made up of 14 amino acids. The trim removed 6 bases at V and 10 bases at J, leaving 11 bases unmatched. The CDR3 nucleotides are TGCGCCAGCAGATTCGGCGGGGGGTCGGGGGAGCAGTTCTTC. It is translated as CASRFGGGSGEQFF.

The chain carries TRBV18 and TRBJ1-2; tentative D call: TRBD1 (5 bases). The CDR3 runs 15 residues. Germline loops: CDR1 KGHSH, CDR2 LQKENI. V lost 4 bases, J lost 0 bases, and 12 bases lay in between. CDR3: CASSLDRGTNYGYTF. For the CDR3, the DNA is TGTGCCAGCTCACTCGACAGAGGAACTAACTATGGCTACACCTTC.

The J gene is TRBJ1-6, the V gene TRBV19; 7 bases are a match to TRBD1. CDR1 LNHDA and CDR2 SQIVND come from the germline V gene (reference sequence). The CDR3 has 13 residues. Trimming at V came to 5 bases and at J to 14 bases, leaving 9 bases not matched to a gene. In DNA form, the CDR3 reads TGTGCCAGTAGTTCCCAACAGGGGAAGGCCCTCCACTTT. It is translated as CASSSQQGKALHF. The complete variable domain, with remaining parts taken from reference TRBV19 and TRBJ1-6, reads DGGITQSPKYLFRKEGQNVTLSCEQNLNHDAMYWYRQDPGQGLRLIYYSQIVNDFQKGDIAEGYSVSREKKESFPLTVTSAQKNPTAFYLCASSSQQGKALHFGNGTRLTVT.

This chain uses TRBV7-8 with TRBJ2-1, with no clear D. Trimming shortened V by 2 bases and J by 0 bases, and 8 bases separated the two germline ends. The CDR3 is 15 amino acids. From germline, CDR1 is SGHVS and CDR2 FQNEAQ. The DNA of the CDR3 is TGTGCCAGCAGCTTACTACAGAGCTCCTACAATGAGCAGTTCTTC. Protein product: CASSLLQSSYNEQFF.

A single count supports this clone. The chain joins TRBV30 to TRBJ2-7, with 13 bases that match TRBD2. Trimming cost V 5 bases and J 6 bases; bases outside gene matches: 4. CDR1 GTSNPN and CDR2 SVGIG come from the germline V gene (reference sequence). This CDR3 has 13 amino acids. CDR3 DNA sequence: TGTGCCTGGTCGGGACTAGCGGGGTCCGAGCAGTACTTC. Encoded protein: CAWSGLAGSEQYF.

The V and J genes are TRBV9 and TRBJ1-4; 7 bases map to TRBD1. With 1 base clipped from V and 4 bases from J, the junction kept 7 bases outside the gene matches. Looked up from germline, CDR1 is SGDLS and CDR2 is YYNGEE. The CDR3 length is 16 residues. DNA of the CDR3: TGTGCCAGCAGCGTAACAACAGGGGCCGGTAATGAAAAACTGTTTTTT. Translated: CASSVTTGAGNEKLFF.

The V gene is TRBV12-3 or TRBV12-4, the J gene TRBJ1-1, with D hard to call. Trimming removed 6 bases at V and 6 bases at J, with 8 bases between. The CDR3 spans 11 residues. The CDR3 DNA reads TGTGCCAGCAGCTCGAGAGCTGAAGCTTTCTTT. It specifies CASSSRAEAFF.

J is TRBJ2-5 and V is TRBV4-1, with 7 bases lining up with TRBD2. Germline V lookup: CDR1 MGHRA, CDR2 YSYEKL. J gave up 5 bases and V 1 base, and 7 bases lay outside the gene matches. CDR3 length: 15 residues. Here the CDR3 reads CASSQVDGGYETQYF. The CDR3 nucleotides are TGCGCCAGCAGCCAAGTAGACGGGGGGTACGAGACCCAGTACTTC.

The chain links TRBV6-1 to TRBJ2-7, with 11 positions matching TRBD2. Germline CDR1 reads MNHNS; CDR2 reads SASEGT. This CDR3 is built from 18 residues. Trimming cost V 3 bases and J 0 bases; bases outside gene matches: 10. The CDR3 bases are TGTGCCAGCAGTGAGTCGCTAGCGGGGGGCGTCCTCTCCTACGAGCAGTACTTC. This gives the protein CASSESLAGGVLSYEQYF.

The chain joins TRBV5-4 to TRBJ2-7, with 8 nucleotides matching TRBD1. The CDR3 totals 14 residues. The V gene's germline CDR1 is SGHNT and CDR2 YYREEE (reference sequence). Germline trimming cut 0 bases from V and 3 bases from J; bases unmatched to any gene: 2. The CDR3 DNA reads TGTGCCAGCAGCTTGGGGGGACAGGACTACGAGCAGTACTTC. Translated, it gives CASSLGGQDYEQYF.

V usage is TRBV6-1 and J usage is TRBJ2-2, with D tentatively TRBD2 (6 bases). CDR1 is MNHNS, CDR2 SASEGT, per germline. This CDR3 has 16 residues. V lost 4 bases to trimming and J lost 3 bases, with 15 bases between them. In nucleotides, the CDR3 is TGTGCCAGCAGTGCTGCCGCTCGGGGGTACACCGGGGAGCTGTTTTTT. This codes for CASSAAARGYTGELFF.

CDR3 DNA: TGTGCCAGCGGGAGACAGGGGTCTTATGAAAAACTGTTTTTT. Translated: CASGRQGSYEKLFF. This chain joins TRBV2 and TRBJ1-4, with 8 bases lining up with TRBD1. The CDR3 covers 14 residues. Germline V CDR1 and CDR2: SNHLY, FYNNEI. After removal of 8 bases from V and 6 bases from J, the junction contained 8 bases not matched to a gene.

The V call is TRBV19, the J call TRBJ1-4; D is perhaps TRBD1 (5 bases). The CDR3 spans 16 residues. Germline V gene sequence: CDR1 LNHDA, CDR2 SQIVND (reference sequence). The V end lost 9 bases, the J end lost 7 bases, and 24 bases lay between the germline ends. The CDR3 nucleotides read TGTGCCAGCACGGACGGTTTCGGGGGTGGTAGTGAAAAACTGTTTTTT. Translation gives CASTDGFGGGSEKLFF.

The chain employs TRBV7-8 and TRBJ2-3; maybe TRBD2 (6 bases). Germline V gene data show CDR1 as SGHVS and CDR2 as FQNEAQ. The CDR3 contains 14 residues. Trimming stripped 0 bases from V and 5 bases from J, with 9 bases between. CDR3 sequence (DNA): TGTGCCAGCAGCTTAGCGCCGCGGGGAGATACGCAGTATTTT. This sequence encodes CASSLAPRGDTQYF.

This clone was found once. This chain joins TRBV27 and TRBJ2-5; 7 bases map to TRBD2. The V gene end was trimmed by 6 bases and the J gene end by 5 bases; junction bases not matched to a gene: 9. Germline V gives CDR1 MNHEY, CDR2 SMNVEV (reference sequence). The CDR3 consists of 14 residues. The CDR3 region has the DNA TGTGCCAGCAGCCTTGGGCGGGGAGGGGAGACCCAGTACTTC. Translating it yields CASSLGRGGETQYF.

This chain joins TRBV28 and TRBJ2-3; 9 nucleotides align to TRBD2. V trimming: 5 bases; J trimming: 0 bases; junction bases outside the gene matches: 9. CDR3 length: 17 amino acids. The germline V gene has CDR1 MDHEN and CDR2 SYDVKM. CDR3 residues: CASSLGLSGGSTDTQYF. CDR3 nucleotides: TGTGCCAGCAGTCTCGGACTAAGCGGGGGGAGCACAGATACGCAGTATTTT.

This clone was counted once. The J gene is TRBJ1-5, the V gene TRBV10-3, with D possibly matching TRBD1 (6 bases). Between the trimmed V and J ends, which lost 10 bases and 4 bases, there was a span of 23 bases. CDR1 is ENHRY, CDR2 SYGVKD, per germline. The CDR3 is 16 amino acids. Here the CDR3 DNA reads TGTGCCACGAGGGGGGGCGACACGGGGCCAAATCAGCCCCAGCATTTT. Amino acid sequence: CATRGGDTGPNQPQHF.

The chain links TRBV5-1 to TRBJ1-2, with D possibly being TRBD1 (6 bases). CDR1 is SGHRS and CDR2 is YFSETQ in the germline V gene. The CDR3 runs to 14 residues. Trimming took off 0 bases at V and 4 bases at J, with 10 bases between the two ends. This CDR3 is CASSLALRGYGYTF. The CDR3, as DNA: TGCGCCAGCAGCTTGGCCCTCAGGGGCTATGGCTACACCTTC.

The V call is TRBV6-5, the J call TRBJ2-7, with unresolved D. The germline V gene encodes CDR1 MNHEY and CDR2 SVGAGI. V was pared by 7 bases and J by 7 bases, with 23 bases between. The CDR3 runs to 15 residues. The CDR3 DNA sequence: TGTGCCAGCATCCCCCCAATGCAGCCGGCGGAAGAGCAGTACTTC. Translated: CASIPPMQPAEEQYF.

V gene TRBV28 combines with J gene TRBJ2-1, with TRBD2 identical over 10 bases. This CDR3 has 15 amino acids. Germline CDR1 and CDR2: MDHEN and SYDVKM. After removal of 3 bases from V and 5 bases from J, the junction contained 4 bases not matched to a gene. The CDR3 reads CASSFLAGVNNEQFF. DNA of the CDR3: TGTGCCAGCAGTTTTCTAGCGGGGGTCAACAATGAGCAGTTCTTC.

This chain links TRBV5-1 with TRBJ2-5; no reliable D call. CDR1 is SGHRS and CDR2 is YFSETQ in the germline V gene. Trimming removed 0 bases at V and 2 bases at J, with 8 bases between. CDR3 size: 14 residues. The CDR3 bases are TGCGCCAGCAGCTTGGTCGGTCTTCAAGAGACCCAGTACTTC. It codes for CASSLVGLQETQYF.

The V gene is TRBV4-2, the J gene TRBJ2-1, with D maybe TRBD2 (6 bases). The CDR3 is 14 amino acids. Germline-derived CDR1 and CDR2 are LGHNA and YNFKEQ. Trimming removed 4 bases at V and 5 bases at J, with 12 bases between. The CDR3 region is CASSLRDWNNEQFF. The CDR3 DNA sequence: TGTGCCAGCAGCCTTCGGGACTGGAACAATGAGCAGTTCTTC.